This entry lists 32 T cell receptor beta chains sequenced from one sample in a study of cytomegalovirus exposure and HLA in healthy donors. In the PCR, 60 Vbeta and 13 Jbeta primers were used. Generated by immunoSEQ multiplex PCR, the TCRdb table keeps only in-frame clones and is missing some. The table shows approximately 120,000 clones, with around 85% occurring only once. Sample: PBMCs. Receptors were obtained from a young woman in good health and CMV-seropositive.

This sequence joins TRBV5-1 and TRBJ2-1; the match to TRBD1 covers 9 bases. V shed 4 bases and J 7 bases; nucleotides not matched to a gene: 6. From germline, CDR1 is SGHRS and CDR2 YFSETQ. The length of the CDR3 is 14 residues. CDR3 protein: CASSLRQGGNEQFF. The CDR3 DNA sequence: TGCGCCAGCAGCCTTCGACAGGGGGGGAATGAGCAGTTCTTC. Looking up the rest from reference TRBV5-1 and TRBJ2-1 gives the full variable domain: KAGVTQTPRYLIKTRGQQVTLSCSPISGHRSVSWYQQTPGQGLQFLFEYFSETQRNKGNFPGRFSGRQFSNSRSEMNVSTLELGDSALYLCASSLRQGGNEQFFGPGTRLTVL.

The J gene is TRBJ1-2, the V gene TRBV29-1; 8 positions match TRBD1. The V gene end was trimmed by 4 bases and the J gene end by 10 bases; junction bases not matched to a gene: 8. Germline V lookup: CDR1 SQVTM, CDR2 ANQGSEA. The CDR3 runs 12 residues. CDR3 in amino acids: CSVVQGDRDYTF. The CDR3 nucleotides are TGCAGCGTTGTACAGGGGGATAGAGACTACACCTTC.

The chain couples TRBV7-8 to TRBJ2-6, with D possibly being TRBD2 (5 bases). The CDR3 is 18 residues long. The germline V gene encodes CDR1 SGHVS and CDR2 FQNEAQ. Trimming cost V 2 bases and J 0 bases, with 14 bases left between them. The CDR3 DNA follows: TGTGCCAGCAGCTTACGAGGGAACGTCCTCTCTGGGGCCAACGTCCTGACTTTC. This encodes CASSLRGNVLSGANVLTF.

This sequence joins TRBV6-5 and TRBJ1-6, with 9 bases matching TRBD1. Germline trimming cut 4 bases from V and 14 bases from J; bases unmatched to any gene: 15. Germline V gene data show CDR1 as MNHEY and CDR2 as SVGAGI. The CDR3 is 16 amino acids. This chain's CDR3 is CASSSTPGQGLRTLHF. The DNA of the CDR3 is TGTGCCAGCAGTTCTACTCCGGGACAGGGTCTTCGAACCCTCCACTTT.

This rearrangement joins TRBV7-9 to TRBJ1-2; 7 bases map to TRBD1. Germline CDR1 SEHNR, CDR2 FQNEAQ (reference sequence). Losses at the gene ends were 5 bases for V and 2 bases for J; bases not matched to a gene: 5. The CDR3 loop spans 14 amino acids. The CDR3 region is CASSNSQGNYGYTF. CDR3 DNA sequence: TGTGCCAGCAGCAACTCACAGGGGAACTATGGCTACACCTTC.

The chain employs TRBV5-8 and TRBJ2-5; 10 nucleotides match TRBD2. The J segment lost 1 base and the V segment lost 3 bases, leaving 3 bases of the junction unmatched. CDR3 size: 15 residues. From germline, CDR1 is SGHTS and CDR2 YDEGEE. The CDR3 DNA reads TGTGCCAGCAGCTGGCTAGCGGGGGCCCAAGAGACCCAGTACTTC. Its protein product is CASSWLAGAQETQYF.

The chain carries TRBV21-1 and TRBJ1-3. TRBV21-1 represents a pseudogene. The CDR3 spans 19 residues. CDR3 nucleotides: TGTGCCAGCAGCAGCCGTCGGGGGACCGAAGTTTCTCGTGGAAACACCATATATTTT. The encoded protein is CASSSRRGTEVSRGNTIYF.

For the CDR3, the DNA is TGTGCCAGCAGGCGGACTAGCGGGAGGGCCGATGAGCAGTTCTTC. As protein: CASRRTSGRADEQFF. V is TRBV28 and J is TRBJ2-1; TRBD2 matches at 15 bases. Losses at the gene ends were 6 bases for V and 8 bases for J; bases not matched to a gene: 5. Germline V lookup: CDR1 MDHEN, CDR2 SYDVKM. The CDR3 length is 15 residues.

The rearrangement links TRBV18 to TRBJ2-3; D gene uncertain. Trimming took off 0 bases at V and 3 bases at J, with 13 bases between the two ends. There are 16 residues in the CDR3. Looked up from germline, CDR1 is KGHSH and CDR2 is LQKENI. CDR3 protein: CASSPPGRLKTDTQYF. DNA for the CDR3: TGTGCCAGCTCACCACCGGGTCGACTCAAGACAGATACGCAGTATTTT.

V usage is TRBV11-2 and J usage is TRBJ1-6, with TRBD1 matching over 7 bases. The CDR3 runs to 15 residues. Germline V gene data show CDR1 as SGHAT and CDR2 as FQNNGV. V gave up 5 bases and J gave up 6 bases; unmatched junction bases: 7. In DNA, the CDR3 is TGTGCCAGCAGCCCCCGACAGGGAGCTAATTCACCCCTCCACTTT. This sequence encodes CASSPRQGANSPLHF. Together with reference TRBV11-2 and TRBJ1-6, the CDR3 gives the full variable domain: EAGVAQSPRYKIIEKRQSVAFWCNPISGHATLYWYQQILGQGPKLLIQFQNNGVVDDSQLPKDRFSAERLKGVDSTLKIQPAKLEDSAVYLCASSPRQGANSPLHFGNGTRLTVT.

CDR3 sequence (DNA): TGTGCCAGCAGCGTTACTAGCGGGGGGCTAGGAGAGACCCAGTACTTC. It codes for CASSVTSGGLGETQYF. The chain has TRBV9 and TRBJ2-5, with TRBD2 identical over 12 bases. CDR1 is SGDLS, CDR2 YYNGEE, per germline. This CDR3 comprises 16 residues. The ends lost 2 bases at V and 4 bases at J; junction bases unmatched: 6.

This clone was detected only a few times. The rearrangement links TRBV11-2 to TRBJ2-1, with D tentatively TRBD2 (6 bases). V was clipped by 6 bases and J by 1 base, with 13 bases between them. Germline V gene sequence: CDR1 SGHAT, CDR2 FQNNGV. CDR3 length: 15 residues. CDR3 in DNA: TGTGCCAGCAGTACCACGGGACTGTCCTACAATGAGCAGTTCTTC. Its protein is CASSTTGLSYNEQFF.

This clone was counted a few times. This sample also contains other DNA sequences that code for the same CDR3. The rearrangement uses TRBV5-1 and TRBJ2-1; D might be TRBD1 (6 bases). Germline CDR1 is SGHRS and CDR2 is YFSETQ. The CDR3 extends over 13 amino acids. Trimming removed 4 bases at V and 3 bases at J, with 8 bases between. Here the CDR3 reads CASSLDSYNEQFF. Here the CDR3 DNA reads TGCGCCAGCAGCCTGGACAGCTACAATGAGCAGTTCTTC.

The chain links TRBV30 to TRBJ2-3; D not certain. The germline CDR1 and CDR2 sequences are GTSNPN and SVGIG (reference sequence). V was shortened by 2 bases and J by 0 bases, with 9 bases between the two germline ends. This CDR3 region has 14 residues. For the CDR3, the DNA is TGTGCCTGGAGTTTCTACCCTAGCACAGATACGCAGTATTTT. This translates into CAWSFYPSTDTQYF.

The chain links TRBV9 to TRBJ2-1, with D perhaps matching TRBD1 (7 bases). Trimming cost V 0 bases and J 2 bases, with 12 bases left between them. Germline V gives CDR1 SGDLS, CDR2 YYNGEE. The CDR3 extends over 16 amino acids. The CDR3 coding sequence is TGTGCCAGCAGCGTAGGCGGGACAGAACCCTACAATGAGCAGTTCTTC. Translating gives CASSVGGTEPYNEQFF.

This chain's CDR3 is CASSFTGANTEAFF. The CDR3, as DNA: TGTGCCAGCAGCTTTACAGGGGCGAACACTGAAGCTTTCTTT. The chain employs TRBV11-2 and TRBJ1-1; 7 bases agree with TRBD1. The V gene's germline CDR1 is SGHAT and CDR2 FQNNGV. The ends lost 3 bases at V and 1 base at J; junction bases unmatched: 2. The CDR3 consists of 14 residues.

The chain employs TRBV4-2 and TRBJ1-2; perhaps TRBD1 as D (6 bases). V was cut by 1 base and J by 8 bases, with 11 bases left in between. The CDR3 is 13 residues long. The V gene's germline CDR1 is LGHNA and CDR2 YNFKEQ. This chain's CDR3 is CASSQGIQGGYTF. CDR3 sequence (DNA): TGTGCCAGCAGCCAAGGTATCCAGGGGGGCTACACCTTC.

This chain links TRBV5-1 with TRBJ2-6; TRBD1 matches 9 bases. Unmatched junction bases numbered 6, after V lost 7 bases and J lost 4 bases. The germline V gene has CDR1 SGHRS and CDR2 YFSETQ. The CDR3 is 15 amino acids. CDR3 region: CASGNGQGGANVLTF. CDR3 in DNA: TGCGCCAGCGGCAACGGACAGGGGGGGGCCAACGTCCTGACTTTC.

V is TRBV4-1 and J is TRBJ2-7, with TRBD2 matching over 11 bases. Losses at the gene ends were 4 bases for V and 3 bases for J; bases not matched to a gene: 5. Germline CDR1 reads MGHRA; CDR2 reads YSYEKL. CDR3 length: 15 amino acids. The CDR3: CASSPFSGGDYEQYF. CDR3 nucleotide sequence: TGCGCCAGCAGCCCGTTTAGCGGGGGGGACTACGAGCAGTACTTC.

The rearrangement links TRBV27 to TRBJ1-5; D gene unclear. The CDR3 sequence is 14 residues long. Trimming left V 3 bases short and J 2 bases short, with 8 bases between. In germline, CDR1 is MNHEY, CDR2 SMNVEV (reference sequence). The CDR3: CASSLRRGNQPQHF. The CDR3 DNA follows: TGTGCCAGCAGTTTGAGGAGGGGCAATCAGCCCCAGCATTTT.

V is TRBV28 and J is TRBJ1-5, with TRBD1 identical over 10 bases. This CDR3 is built from 14 residues. Germline CDR1 MDHEN, CDR2 SYDVKM. Unmatched junction bases numbered 3, after V lost 6 bases and J lost 4 bases. The CDR3 DNA reads as TGTGCCAGCAGACGGACAGGGGGGAATCAGCCCCAGCATTTT. The encoded protein is CASRRTGGNQPQHF.

The CDR3, as DNA: TGCGCCAGCAGCTTGGGTGGATCGGGAGAGGTCGGCGATGAGCAGTTCTTC. Translation: CASSLGGSGEVGDEQFF. The chain couples TRBV5-1 to TRBJ2-1, with D maybe TRBD2 (6 bases). The V gene lost 0 bases and the J gene lost 8 bases, with 21 bases spanning the gap. Germline lookup yields CDR1 SGHRS and CDR2 YFSETQ. The CDR3 is 17 residues long.

The chain is built from TRBV5-1 and TRBJ2-1; 7 positions match TRBD1. The CDR3 has 16 residues. Trimming cost V 2 bases and J 8 bases; bases outside gene matches: 13. From germline, CDR1 is SGHRS and CDR2 YFSETQ. CDR3: CASSFLTGTEGYEQFF. In DNA, the CDR3 is TGCGCCAGCAGCTTCCTTACCGGGACAGAGGGATATGAGCAGTTCTTC.

The rearrangement links TRBV6-1 to TRBJ1-5; D remains ambiguous. From germline, CDR1 is MNHNS and CDR2 SASEGT. The CDR3 loop spans 15 amino acids. The V and J ends lost 6 bases and 8 bases respectively, with 20 bases between them. The CDR3 reads CASSLGRPTGKPQHF. CDR3 in DNA: TGTGCCAGCAGCCTAGGACGGCCAACGGGAAAGCCCCAGCATTTT.

The V call is TRBV30, the J call TRBJ1-2; the match to TRBD1 covers 7 bases. The V gene's germline CDR1 is GTSNPN and CDR2 SVGIG (reference sequence). The CDR3 sequence is 12 residues long. After removal of 3 bases from V and 8 bases from J, the junction contained 6 bases not matched to a gene. CDR3 in amino acids: CAWRPGGGGYTF. In DNA form, the CDR3 reads TGTGCCTGGAGACCGGGAGGGGGCGGCTACACCTTC.

This clone showed up just once. The V and J genes are TRBV30 and TRBJ1-1; D not certain. Germline CDR1 is GTSNPN and CDR2 is SVGIG (reference sequence). Trimming took 2 bases from V and 1 from J, leaving 8 bases between them. This CDR3 region has 13 residues. The CDR3: CAWSPRENTEAFF. Here the CDR3 DNA reads TGTGCCTGGAGTCCCCGGGAGAACACTGAAGCTTTCTTT.

This sequence joins TRBV15 and TRBJ2-3; 8 nucleotides agree with TRBD2. Germline V lookup: CDR1 LNHNV, CDR2 YYDKDF (reference sequence). The CDR3 totals 16 residues. V was clipped by 3 bases and J by 8 bases; unmatched bases: 13. CDR3 sequence: CATSSGRAFAQGTQYF. The CDR3 DNA sequence: TGTGCCACCAGCAGCGGGAGGGCCTTTGCTCAGGGTACGCAGTATTTT.

The chain is built from TRBV5-1 and TRBJ2-5; 9 nucleotides line up with TRBD1. The CDR3 extends over 14 amino acids. The V and J ends lost 4 bases and 4 bases, in that order; junction bases with no gene match: 5. CDR1 SGHRS and CDR2 YFSETQ come from the germline V gene. CDR3 bases: TGCGCCAGCAGCCCGCGGGGACAGGGAGAGACCCAGTACTTC. Protein sequence: CASSPRGQGETQYF. Full variable domain (missing parts from reference TRBV5-1 and TRBJ2-5): KAGVTQTPRYLIKTRGQQVTLSCSPISGHRSVSWYQQTPGQGLQFLFEYFSETQRNKGNFPGRFSGRQFSNSRSEMNVSTLELGDSALYLCASSPRGQGETQYFGPGTRLLVL.

The gene calls are TRBV9 and TRBJ1-4, with 8 bases fitting TRBD1. From germline, CDR1 is SGDLS and CDR2 YYNGEE. J lost 0 bases, V lost 4 bases, and 8 bases had no gene match. CDR3 length: 17 amino acids. DNA of the CDR3: TGTGCCAGCAGCATTCCAGGGGGCAGATCAACTAATGAAAAACTGTTTTTT. Protein sequence: CASSIPGGRSTNEKLFF.

The rearrangement uses TRBV10-3 and TRBJ1-4, with D possibly being TRBD1 (5 bases). V gave up 10 bases and J gave up 8 bases, with 17 bases separating them. CDR3 length equals 13 residues. Germline lookup yields CDR1 ENHRY and CDR2 SYGVKD. CDR3 bases: TGTGCCACCGCGGGGGGAGCATTAGAAAAACTGTTTTTT. It encodes CATAGGALEKLFF.

This clone has just one count. This rearrangement joins TRBV30 to TRBJ2-3; the D gene is possibly TRBD2 (5 bases). CDR1 is GTSNPN, CDR2 SVGIG, per germline (reference sequence). This CDR3 is built from 12 residues. Trimming cost V 4 bases and J 5 bases, with 10 bases left between them. CDR3 in amino acids: CAWNKREDTQYF. The CDR3 bases are TGTGCCTGGAATAAGAGGGAAGATACGCAGTATTTT.

The CDR3 here is CASSLGSGRGTDTQYF. The CDR3 DNA follows: TGTGCCAGCAGCTTAGGTAGCGGGAGAGGCACAGATACGCAGTATTTT. This chain uses TRBV11-2 with TRBJ2-3; 9 bases line up with TRBD2. CDR3 length: 16 amino acids. V was clipped by 1 base and J by 1 base; unmatched bases: 3. The germline V gene encodes CDR1 SGHAT and CDR2 FQNNGV.